This TCR beta chain was observed in a study of graft-versus-host responses after intestinal transplantation. About the research overall: Anti-thymocyte globulin induction was given to all recipients, followed by tacrolimus and steroids for approximately three years. General study points: Early post-transplant HvG declines were associated with peak circulating GvH clone levels.

Some clones are missing from TCRdb's copy, which holds only in-frame ones; the method was immunoSEQ multiplex PCR. The sample consists of about 130,000 clones, approximately 90% of them appearing once. Turning to this clone: Antigen specificity is unknown.

The source is a human donor who received an intestinal transplant. Sequencing used unstimulated CD4+ T cells sorted from spleen or lymph node cells, obtained before intestinal transplant.

CDR3 loop: CAISAHQGKGAGNTIYF. The DNA of the CDR3 is TGTGCCATCAGTGCCCATCAGGGGAAGGGAGCTGGAAACACCATATATTTT. The J gene is TRBJ1-3, the V gene TRBV10-3, with D possibly TRBD1 on 6 matching bases. In germline, CDR1 is ENHRY, CDR2 SYGVKD. The length of the CDR3 is 17 residues. Deletions cut 4 bases from V and 2 bases from J, with 18 bases between.